Included here is one T cell receptor beta chain sequence, with context. This clonotype was seen ten or more times. No antigen is known for it. No base quality information exists; no much larger clone differs at one position. These data originate in a study of blood T cells in healthy people across ages (dated by TCRdb to about 2015). Regarding the complete study: In model experiments, template switching captured roughly one uniquely barcoded TCR beta cDNA molecule for every two T cells. To track age-related changes in TCR beta repertoire diversity, the study relied on deep sequencing normalized with unique cDNA molecular identifiers. Four age groups were formed from the donors: young (average roughly 15 years), middle-aged (roughly 38), aged (over 55) and long-lived (less than 85). Donors of different ages were randomly distributed across sequencing lanes to avoid experimental bias. Using the same blood draw, the study looked at two additional independent replicas of 1 million unique cDNA reads for two donors, one aged 18 to 30 and the other aged 80 or older. Study-wide findings and limitations: Compared with the aged group, the long-lived group had more naive CD4+ T cells, fewer expanded clones and increased TCR diversity, a pattern suggesting age selection. Estimates of total diversity from one million sequenced T cells were regarded as lower bounds and underestimates. Because the CMV infection status of the donors was unknown, age-related changes in expanded clonotypes may potentially have been confounded. There was a strong correlation between observed TCR beta diversity and the percentage of naive T cells measured by flow cytometry. Conclusive comparison of naive and antigen-experienced compartments was prevented by the profiling of bulk unsorted PBMCs. Observed TCR beta diversity per million T cells fell roughly linearly with age, and a significant reduction was already apparent by age roughly 40.

The germline V gene sets CDR1 to MNHEY and CDR2 to SVGEGT. Trimming removed 6 bases from V and 0 bases from J; the gene matches leave 13 bases unexplained. Inclusive of the bounding cysteine and phenylalanine, the CDR3 is 17 residues long. The sequence is cut down to CDR3 DNA, 51 bases in frame from base 1. Libraries were built with 5' RACE. TCRdb names Illumina HiSeq 2500 as the instrument used. The second PCR ran for roughly 7 to 11 cycles and used a J-beta primer mix along with a sample-barcoded 5' primer. A template-switch 5' adaptor carrying 12 random nucleotides introduced a unique molecular identifier onto each TCR beta cDNA molecule. At least 2.5 million CDR3-containing paired-end reads were obtained from each sample. First-strand cDNA synthesis was performed from all RNA using the Mint cDNA synthesis kit, with priming by a TRBC-specific oligonucleotide. Following uracil-DNA glycosylase treatment, a first 18-cycle PCR with universal primers M1SS and BC2_uni_R was performed on all cDNA. On the authors' methods: For normalization, 1 million high-quality reads were randomly selected from each sample, with every read carrying a distinct molecular identifier. Instead of being binned into consensus sequences, reads that shared molecular identifiers were thrown out. MiTCR, with a Q25 quality threshold and the strictest error-elimination algorithm, was used for CDR3 identification, clonotype clustering and error correction. A nonparametric unseen species model with Euler transformation was used to estimate lower-bound total TCR beta diversity. TCRdb itself trimmed the public reads at Q25 with fastp, ran MiXCR and retained productive beta chains. Each record represents a unique CDR3 protein, reported with the most common genes and DNA among its rows. TCRdb, not the authors, supplied the V and J calls. The sample table lists hundreds of thousands of distinct CDR3 sequences, 25% to 35% of them with a count of one. The ten largest clones take up 15% to 19% of the sample.

The donors were roughly 39 Caucasian individuals from Russia, aged 6 to 90 years, who were systemically healthy. Ten milliliters of peripheral blood were drawn from each donor into EDTA-treated Vacutainer tubes. Ficoll-Paque density-gradient centrifugation was used to isolate PBMCs, with at least 6 million obtained per sample. Trizol reagent was used to extract total RNA from PBMCs, with at least 6 micrograms per sample. For every donor, flow cytometry on a PBMC aliquot measured the percentage of naive CD45RAhigh/CD27high T cells. This chain is built from TRBV6-2 or TRBV6-3 and TRBJ1-2, and 7 bases in between align with TRBD1. The receptor comes from a woman of 80 years or more in good health. The sequenced sample consisted of blood. CDR3 loop: CASRPTGTASSNYGYTF. The nucleotides read TGTGCCAGCAGGCCCACTGGGACAGCCTCTTCTAACTATGGCTACACCTTC.